This T cell receptor (beta chain) stems from a study of glioma-infiltrating T cells after dendritic cell vaccination. Study overall: Autologous tumor lysate-pulsed dendritic cell vaccination was given between about 2002 and 2013. Autologous tumor lysate was loaded overnight onto monocyte-derived dendritic cells grown less than 8 days with IL-4 and GM-CSF.

TCRB CDR3 was amplified from 2 ug genomic DNA or less. The table came from immunoSEQ multiplex PCR; TCRdb's copy has only in-frame clones and leaves some out. The sample includes about 24,000 clones, roughly 89% of them seen just once. In germline, CDR1 is SGHRS, CDR2 YFSETQ. The CDR3 covers 14 residues. The junction had 3 bases not matched to a gene; V was cut back by 3 bases and J by 0 bases. The time point denotes: after dendritic cell vaccination, including at tumor progression/relapse. The chain recombines TRBV5-1 with TRBJ2-7; TRBD1 agrees at 7 bases. The input for sequencing was blood, taken after dendritic cell vaccination. This TCR was sampled from a human donor with glioblastoma. CDR3 in DNA: TGCGCCAGCAGCTGGGGACAGAGCTCCTACGAGCAGTACTTC. It is translated as CASSWGQSSYEQYF.